This record covers a single T cell receptor (beta chain). Its antigen is undetermined. Some clones are missing from TCRdb's copy, which holds only in-frame ones; the method was immunoSEQ multiplex PCR. The sample includes approximately 2,300,000 clones, roughly 90% seen only once; the top ten take 0.37%. Germline V gives CDR1 MNHEY, CDR2 SMNVEV (reference sequence). Trimming left V 0 bases short and J 3 bases short, with 24 bases between. The CDR3 consists of 19 residues. This sample stems from a study of shared clonotypes between healthy human individuals. Study-wide results and limits: Larger richness was generally estimated for naive than memory subsets. Blood was the sole source, and tissue repertoires probably differ.

This TCR derives from a man aged 18 to 30 in good health. Some clones in this sample may be carry-over from other donors' samples. The chain recombines TRBV27 with TRBJ2-7, with D hard to call. The source material was naive CD4+ T cells from PBMCs. Described subset: CD45RA+ positively selected. The CDR3 region is CASSLSINWFEDHHYEQYF. DNA for the CDR3: TGTGCCAGCAGTTTATCGATAAATTGGTTCGAGGACCACCACTACGAGCAGTACTTC.